The rows below give T cell receptor beta chains drawn from one sample of a study of blood T cell repertoires in COVID-19. This table comes from immunoSEQ multiplex PCR, and its TCRdb copy is limited to in-frame clones, with some not included. This table has 100,000 to 150,000 clones, over 80% appearing once. Material: peripheral blood. These receptor sequences come from a man aged 45-60 years with active COVID-19. Both conserved end residues are trimmed from each CDR3. The D gene is left open where the match is weak.

V gene: TRBV5-4
D gene: NA
J gene: TRBJ1-4
CDR3 length: 12
CDR3 protein: AFTTGPTEGKLF

V gene: TRBV5-5
D gene: NA
J gene: TRBJ2-1
CDR3 length: 10
CDR3 protein: ASHPGGGEQF

V gene: TRBV5-4
D gene: NA
J gene: TRBJ2-3
CDR3 length: 14
CDR3 protein: ASSLLAGTSTDTQY

V gene: TRBV7-2
D gene: NA
J gene: TRBJ1-1
CDR3 length: 13
CDR3 protein: ASSLASGRRTEAF

V gene: TRBV6-4
D gene: TRBD1
J gene: TRBJ1-1
CDR3 length: 12
CDR3 protein: ASTGRGTITEAF

V gene: TRBV6-5
D gene: NA
J gene: TRBJ2-1
CDR3 length: 9
CDR3 protein: ASTVYNEQF

V gene: TRBV10-3
D gene: NA
J gene: TRBJ2-2
CDR3 length: 11
CDR3 protein: AITRGGTGELF

V gene: TRBV7-9
D gene: NA
J gene: TRBJ1-6
CDR3 length: 13
CDR3 protein: ASSLGGASNSPLH

V gene: TRBV6-5
D gene: NA
J gene: TRBJ1-4
CDR3 length: 13
CDR3 protein: ASSYGGGVNEKLF

V gene: TRBV7-9
D gene: TRBD1
J gene: TRBJ1-2
CDR3 length: 11
CDR3 protein: ASNSGQREGYT

V gene: TRBV28
D gene: NA
J gene: TRBJ1-4
CDR3 length: 14
CDR3 protein: ASSSPRAATNEKLF

V gene: TRBV11-1
D gene: TRBD2
J gene: TRBJ2-2
CDR3 length: 13
CDR3 protein: ASSPGGGLTGELF

V gene: TRBV29-1
D gene: TRBD1
J gene: TRBJ1-4
CDR3 length: 10
CDR3 protein: SVAGGNEKLF

V gene: TRBV10-3
D gene: NA
J gene: TRBJ1-2
CDR3 length: 10
CDR3 protein: AISNRWGGYT

V gene: TRBV10-3
D gene: TRBD2
J gene: TRBJ2-1
CDR3 length: 14
CDR3 protein: AISVGAGGGYNEQF

V gene: TRBV5-1
D gene: TRBD1
J gene: TRBJ1-4
CDR3 length: 14
CDR3 protein: ASSQTQGWSGEKLF

V gene: TRBV3-1/TRBV3-2
D gene: NA
J gene: TRBJ2-7
CDR3 length: 11
CDR3 protein: ASSQAAYYEQY

V gene: TRBV24-1
D gene: TRBD2
J gene: TRBJ2-5
CDR3 length: 13
CDR3 protein: ATSEGTGGQETQY

V gene: TRBV18
D gene: TRBD2
J gene: TRBJ2-3
CDR3 length: 14
CDR3 protein: ASSPPLAGGQDTQY

V gene: TRBV2
D gene: TRBD2
J gene: TRBJ2-2
CDR3 length: 14
CDR3 protein: ASRLAGGPNTGELF

V gene: TRBV27
D gene: TRBD1
J gene: TRBJ1-5
CDR3 length: 13
CDR3 protein: ASSWGGTGDQPQH

V gene: TRBV7-2
D gene: NA
J gene: TRBJ1-1
CDR3 length: 13
CDR3 protein: ASRPQGGGNTEAF

V gene: TRBV4-2
D gene: TRBD2
J gene: TRBJ2-2
CDR3 length: 16
CDR3 protein: ASSQETLAGGTTGELF

V gene: TRBV30
D gene: NA
J gene: TRBJ2-7
CDR3 length: 10
CDR3 protein: ACRAERYEQY

V gene: TRBV7-2
D gene: TRBD1
J gene: TRBJ1-2
CDR3 length: 11
CDR3 protein: ASSLTGDYGYT

V gene: TRBV5-1
D gene: NA
J gene: TRBJ1-5
CDR3 length: 13
CDR3 protein: ASSLSGTEGQPQH

V gene: TRBV6-6
D gene: NA
J gene: TRBJ2-6
CDR3 length: 14
CDR3 protein: ASSYFGIAGANVLT

V gene: TRBV28
D gene: NA
J gene: TRBJ1-2
CDR3 length: 11
CDR3 protein: ASSNQGFYGYT

V gene: TRBV19
D gene: NA
J gene: TRBJ1-4
CDR3 length: 13
CDR3 protein: ASSTLQGGSEKLF

V gene: TRBV30
D gene: NA
J gene: TRBJ1-6
CDR3 length: 14
CDR3 protein: AWSTGTSRINSPLH

V gene: TRBV7-2
D gene: TRBD1
J gene: TRBJ1-4
CDR3 length: 15
CDR3 protein: ASSSGTGPATNEKLF

V gene: TRBV7-6
D gene: TRBD1
J gene: TRBJ1-6
CDR3 length: 17
CDR3 protein: ASSSRQGTGSSYNSPLH

V gene: TRBV10-3
D gene: TRBD2
J gene: TRBJ2-1
CDR3 length: 12
CDR3 protein: AISRAGDYNEQF

V gene: TRBV18
D gene: TRBD1
J gene: TRBJ1-1
CDR3 length: 11
CDR3 protein: ASSGTDNTEAF

V gene: TRBV6-2/TRBV6-3
D gene: NA
J gene: TRBJ2-3
CDR3 length: 14
CDR3 protein: ASSYSSGASTDTQY

V gene: TRBV11-2
D gene: TRBD2
J gene: TRBJ2-7
CDR3 length: 12
CDR3 protein: ASTQSGVSYEQY

V gene: TRBV5-4
D gene: NA
J gene: TRBJ1-6
CDR3 length: 14
CDR3 protein: ASSRQGTRYNSPLH

V gene: TRBV11-3
D gene: TRBD2
J gene: TRBJ2-1
CDR3 length: 14
CDR3 protein: ASSLDTSGGSKEQF

V gene: TRBV5-1
D gene: NA
J gene: TRBJ2-7
CDR3 length: 13
CDR3 protein: ASSLGHSQAYEQY

V gene: TRBV5-5
D gene: TRBD1
J gene: TRBJ1-4
CDR3 length: 13
CDR3 protein: ASSLEGTGREKLF

V gene: TRBV6-2/TRBV6-3
D gene: NA
J gene: TRBJ2-7
CDR3 length: 11
CDR3 protein: ASSVTGPYEQY

V gene: TRBV5-4
D gene: NA
J gene: TRBJ2-3
CDR3 length: 11
CDR3 protein: ASSQDTTDTQY

V gene: TRBV1
D gene: NA
J gene: TRBJ1-5
CDR3 length: 16
CDR3 protein: TSSQVRKGRNSNQPQH

V gene: TRBV5-6
D gene: TRBD2
J gene: TRBJ2-7
CDR3 length: 12
CDR3 protein: ASSKAGGAYEQY

V gene: TRBV7-9
D gene: NA
J gene: TRBJ2-5
CDR3 length: 14
CDR3 protein: ASSLLLQTEGETQY